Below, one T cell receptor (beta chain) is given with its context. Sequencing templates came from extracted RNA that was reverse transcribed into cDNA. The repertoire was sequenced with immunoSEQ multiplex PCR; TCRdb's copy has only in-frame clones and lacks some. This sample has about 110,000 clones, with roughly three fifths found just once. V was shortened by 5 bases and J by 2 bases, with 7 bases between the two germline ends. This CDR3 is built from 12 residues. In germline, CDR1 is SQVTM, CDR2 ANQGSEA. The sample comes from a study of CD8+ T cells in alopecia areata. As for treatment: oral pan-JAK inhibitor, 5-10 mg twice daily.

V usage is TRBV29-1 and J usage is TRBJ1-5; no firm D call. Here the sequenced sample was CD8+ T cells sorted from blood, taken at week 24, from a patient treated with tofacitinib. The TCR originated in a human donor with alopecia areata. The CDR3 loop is CSVRAGNQPQHF. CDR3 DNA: TGCAGCGTTAGGGCTGGCAATCAGCCCCAGCATTTT.